The 4 T cell receptor beta chains given below trace back to one sample, sequenced in a study of blood T cell repertoires in COVID-19. The data were produced by immunoSEQ multiplex PCR, yet TCRdb's version contains in-frame clones alone and is incomplete. Of about 130,000 clones listed, less than 90% were seen once; the top ten hold roughly 6.7%. Sequenced: peripheral blood. These receptors all stem from a man of 80 years or more with active or convalescent COVID-19.

This clone was detected only once. The V gene is TRBV6-5, the J gene TRBJ2-7; a possible D gene is TRBD2 (5 bases). Germline V gene lookup returns CDR1 MNHEY and CDR2 SVGAGI. This CDR3 contains 13 residues. With 0 bases removed from V and 3 bases from J, the gap between germline ends came to 6 bases. CDR3 sequence: CASSYSGLYEQYF. The DNA for the CDR3 is TGTGCCAGCAGTTACTCAGGACTCTACGAGCAGTACTTC.

The genes are TRBV19 and TRBJ1-1, with D perhaps matching TRBD1 (5 bases). V shed 3 bases and J shed 0 bases, with 11 bases lying between them. Germline V CDR1 and CDR2: LNHDA, SQIVND (reference sequence). The CDR3 has 15 residues. The chain's CDR3 is CASSIGGRLNTEAFF. The CDR3 bases are TGTGCCAGTAGTATCGGGGGGAGGCTGAACACTGAAGCTTTCTTT.

This chain connects TRBV7-9 to TRBJ2-7, with 7 bases fitting TRBD1. The trim removed 4 bases at V and 7 bases at J, leaving 10 bases unmatched. CDR1 is SEHNR and CDR2 is FQNEAQ in the germline V gene (reference sequence). The CDR3 is 14 residues long. CDR3 in DNA: TGTGCCAGCAGCTCCGGACAGGCCTTTTGGGAGCAGTACTTC. Translated: CASSSGQAFWEQYF.

The chain links TRBV18 to TRBJ1-2, with D perhaps TRBD1 (5 bases). The ends were cut back, 3 bases at V and 5 bases at J, with 22 bases in the middle. Germline CDR1 reads KGHSH; CDR2 reads LQKENI. The CDR3 runs to 17 residues. The CDR3 bases are TGTGCCAGCTCACCCCCGAGTTTTAGGGGAGGATTTTATGGCTACACCTTC. It is translated as CASSPPSFRGGFYGYTF.